Below, 30 T cell receptor beta chains from the same sample are listed, as sequenced in a study of vaccination and CD4 T cells after COVID-19 (dated 2022 in TCRdb). What these receptors recognize is not known. The meaning of the sample's treatment or condition label: roughly 10-day PBMC culture with coronavirus spike peptide pools or control peptides (ViraFEST assay). Library prep was done by PCR. Sequencing instrument: Illumina iSeq 100. TCR sequencing of DNA from cultured CD4+ T cells used the Oncomine TCR Beta short-read assay at the Johns Hopkins FTIC core. TCRdb reworked the public reads: Q25 trimming with fastp, MiXCR clone assembly, productive beta chains retained. When rows share a CDR3 protein, they turn into one entry using the most common DNA and genes. For this sample the table gives around 20,000 distinct CDR3 sequences, of which 44% were detected only once. Roughly 25% of the sample goes to the ten largest clones.

The sample here was CD4+ T cells from blood, cultured in vitro, taken before SARS-CoV-2 vaccination. Receptors originate from a human donor who had recovered from COVID-19.

A few counts support this clonotype. The gene calls are TRBV2 and TRBJ2-1, with 10 bases fitting TRBD2. The CDR3 runs to 12 residues. V shed 3 bases, J shed 16 bases, and the junction held 6 bases outside the gene matches. Germline CDR1 is SNHLY and CDR2 is FYNNEI. The CDR3 is CASSESGRAGFF. CDR3 nucleotide sequence: TGTGCCAGCAGTGAGAGCGGGAGGGCCGGATTCTTC.

A few counts support this clonotype. V is TRBV24-1 and J is TRBJ1-2, with D unclear. CDR1 and CDR2 from the germline V gene are KGHDR and SFDVKD. Trimming pared 4 bases from V and 3 bases from J, leaving 5 bases between. This CDR3 spans 12 amino acids. The DNA for the CDR3 is TGTGCCACCAGTGACGGATACTATGGCTACACCTTC. It is translated as CATSDGYYGYTF.

This sequence joins TRBV7-7 and TRBJ2-7; 10 positions agree with TRBD1. In germline, CDR1 is SSHAT, CDR2 FNYEAQ (reference sequence). J lost 7 bases, V lost 5 bases, and 11 bases had no gene match. This CDR3 contains 15 residues. The CDR3 protein is CASSPTGQGVGEQYF. CDR3 nucleotides: TGTGCCAGCAGCCCCACCGGACAGGGGGTCGGAGAGCAGTACTTC. The full variable domain, its missing parts supplied by reference TRBV7-7 and TRBJ2-7, is GAGVSQSPRYKVTKRGQDVTLRCDPISSHATLYWYQQALGQGPEFLTYFNYEAQPDKSGLPSDRFSAERPEGSISTLTIQRTEQRDSAMYRCASSPTGQGVGEQYFGPGTRLTVT.

CDR3 in DNA: TGTGCCAGCAGTTTCCGGACAGGGCACTATGGCTACACCTTC. It is translated as CASSFRTGHYGYTF. The chain uses TRBV12-3 or TRBV12-4 and TRBJ1-2; 8 bases align to TRBD1. J was trimmed by 3 bases and V by 3 bases; bases with no gene match: 3. This CDR3 is built from 14 residues.

This clonotype was counted only a few times. The gene calls are TRBV6-1 and TRBJ2-3, with unresolved D. Germline V lookup: CDR1 MNHNS, CDR2 SASEGT. The CDR3 length is 13 residues. Trimming removed 8 bases from V and 8 bases from J, with 17 bases in between. CDR3 in amino acids: CASAQSQSITQYF. The DNA for the CDR3 is TGTGCCAGCGCTCAGTCTCAAAGTATTACGCAGTATTTT.

The chain links TRBV6-5 to TRBJ1-2; the D is unclear. The CDR3 runs 14 residues. Germline-derived CDR1 and CDR2 are MNHEY and SVGAGI. Deletions cut 0 bases from V and 2 bases from J, with 7 bases between. CDR3 sequence reads: CASSYSAANYGYTF. CDR3 bases: TGTGCCAGCAGTTACTCGGCGGCGAACTATGGCTACACCTTC.

This clonotype turned up a few times. The genes are TRBV7-9 and TRBJ2-7; no clear D. V lost 2 bases and J lost 5, with 4 bases in between. The CDR3 loop spans 11 amino acids. The germline gives CDR1 SEHNR, CDR2 FQNEAQ (reference sequence). As DNA, the CDR3 is TGTGCCAGCAGCTTATATGACGAGCAGTACTTC. Protein sequence: CASSLYDEQYF.

The chain employs TRBV28 and TRBJ2-7; 12 bases are shared with TRBD2. Germline values: CDR1 MDHEN, CDR2 SYDVKM. Trimming at V came to 4 bases and at J to 7 bases, leaving 5 bases not matched to a gene. CDR3 size: 14 residues. The CDR3 DNA reads as TGTGCCAGCAGTTCTAACGGACTAGCGGGAGAGCAGTACTTC. Amino acid sequence: CASSSNGLAGEQYF. Together with reference TRBV28 and TRBJ2-7, the CDR3 gives the full variable domain: DVKVTQSSRYLVKRTGEKVFLECVQDMDHENMFWYRQDPGLGLRLIYFSYDVKMKEKGDIPEGYSVSREKKERFSLILESASTNQTSMYLCASSSNGLAGEQYFGPGTRLTVT.

This clonotype was observed a handful of times. The chain links TRBV4-1 to TRBJ2-5; 15 nucleotides line up with TRBD2. The CDR3 consists of 17 residues. CDR1 and CDR2 from the germline V gene are MGHRA and YSYEKL. V lost 1 base to trimming and J lost 6 bases; unmatched junction nucleotides: 6. The CDR3: CASSQAGLAGGLQTQYF. The DNA of the CDR3 is TGCGCCAGCAGCCAAGCCGGACTAGCGGGGGGGCTTCAGACCCAGTACTTC.

V gene TRBV7-9 combines with J gene TRBJ2-2; the D call may be TRBD1 or TRBD2 (7 bases each). The V end was cut by 5 bases, the J end by 9 bases, with 34 bases between. The CDR3 totals 20 residues. CDR1 SEHNR and CDR2 FQNEAQ come from the germline V gene (reference sequence). Here the CDR3 reads CASSSGTDPFSVPPLRELFF. The DNA for the CDR3 is TGTGCCAGCAGCAGCGGGACAGATCCTTTCTCCGTTCCTCCGTTACGGGAGCTGTTTTTT.

This clonotype was detected a few times. The gene calls are TRBV2 and TRBJ2-3; possible D gene TRBD1, 6 bases. CDR1 SNHLY and CDR2 FYNNEI come from the germline V gene. The CDR3 has 14 amino acids. Trimming left V 4 bases short and J 3 bases short, with 11 bases between. For the CDR3, the DNA is TGTGCCAGCAGTGGACAGGCGCTAACAGATACGCAGTATTTT. This translates into CASSGQALTDTQYF.

This clonotype was detected a few times. The genes are TRBV12-3 or TRBV12-4 and TRBJ2-7; D unclear. This CDR3 contains 11 residues. Trimming took off 6 bases at V and 3 bases at J, with 6 bases between the two ends. The CDR3, as DNA: TGTGCCAGCAGGGACCTCTACGAGCAGTACTTC. Encoded protein: CASRDLYEQYF.

This clonotype showed up just once. The V gene is TRBV4-1, the J gene TRBJ2-7; 10 bases are shared with TRBD2. Trimming cost V 0 bases and J 6 bases; bases outside gene matches: 17. CDR3 length: 19 residues. CDR1 MGHRA and CDR2 YSYEKL come from the germline V gene. CDR3 sequence: CASSQDRPGALAGVSEQYF. CDR3 sequence (DNA): TGCGCCAGCAGCCAAGATCGGCCAGGCGCCCTAGCGGGAGTGTCCGAGCAGTACTTC.

This sequence joins TRBV28 and TRBJ1-4; the D is unclear. With 5 bases removed from V and 3 bases from J, the gap between germline ends came to 16 bases. This CDR3 has 16 amino acids. Germline values: CDR1 MDHEN, CDR2 SYDVKM. Here the CDR3 DNA reads TGTGCCAGCAGTCCCTACGGACGGGGTTCTAATGAAAAACTGTTTTTT. It codes for CASSPYGRGSNEKLFF.

The chain couples TRBV10-3 to TRBJ1-2; D is possibly TRBD1 (5 bases). V gave up 7 bases and J gave up 5 bases, with 20 bases separating them. CDR1 and CDR2 (germline): ENHRY, SYGVKD. The CDR3 consists of 15 residues. The CDR3 region has the DNA TGTGCCATCAAGGACCCGGGACGGAGTGTGTATGGCTACACCTTC. This translates into CAIKDPGRSVYGYTF.

The rearrangement joins TRBV19 to TRBJ2-5; TRBD2 agrees at 10 bases. This CDR3 has 14 amino acids. Germline V gene lookup returns CDR1 LNHDA and CDR2 SQIVND (reference sequence). Trimming at V came to 5 bases and at J to 5 bases, leaving 5 bases not matched to a gene. This CDR3 reads CASSAWGLAETQYF. The CDR3 DNA sequence: TGTGCCAGTAGTGCCTGGGGACTAGCGGAGACCCAGTACTTC.

This clonotype turned up a few times. This chain uses TRBV6-1 with TRBJ1-2, with 9 bases fitting TRBD1. Germline-derived CDR1 and CDR2 are MNHNS and SASEGT. This CDR3 spans 17 amino acids. The J segment lost 8 bases and the V segment lost 5 bases, leaving 18 bases of the junction unmatched. The CDR3: CASSPSQARDRVGGYTF. The CDR3 DNA reads as TGTGCCAGCAGTCCATCACAAGCCCGGGACAGGGTGGGGGGCTACACCTTC.

This clonotype was counted only a few times. This sequence joins TRBV19 and TRBJ1-2; D is unclear. V was cut by 3 bases and J by 3 bases, with 11 bases left in between. The CDR3 spans 14 residues. Germline CDR1 LNHDA, CDR2 SQIVND (reference sequence). CDR3 sequence reads: CASSIPGRDYGYTF. DNA for the CDR3: TGTGCCAGTAGTATTCCGGGCAGAGACTATGGCTACACCTTC.

The J gene is TRBJ2-7, the V gene TRBV12-3 or TRBV12-4; possibly TRBD2 for D (6 bases). The CDR3 is 12 amino acids. The germline V and J ends were trimmed by 5 bases and 5 bases, with 10 bases remaining between them. The CDR3 is CASSGTGHEQYF. The CDR3 nucleotides are TGTGCCAGCAGTGGGACTGGGCACGAGCAGTACTTC.

V usage is TRBV12-3 or TRBV12-4 and J usage is TRBJ2-7; D is unclear. Trimming stripped 5 bases from V and 2 bases from J, with 10 bases between. The CDR3 sequence is 13 residues long. DNA for the CDR3: TGTGCCAGCAGTAGGGCCAGAGCCTACGAGCAGTACTTC. It is translated as CASSRARAYEQYF.

This clonotype occurred a few times. V gene TRBV20-1 combines with J gene TRBJ1-1; no reliable D call. From germline, CDR1 is DFQATT and CDR2 SNEGSKA (reference sequence). The CDR3 length is 11 residues. V was cut by 3 bases and J by 5 bases, with 7 bases left in between. The CDR3 bases are TGCAGTGCTAGGGAGGCGACTGAAGCTTTCTTT. Protein sequence: CSAREATEAFF.

The table lists this clonotype with a few counts. The chain couples TRBV6-1 to TRBJ2-4, with 7 bases identical to TRBD1. The CDR3 has 16 residues. The J segment lost 0 bases and the V segment lost 5 bases, leaving 7 bases of the junction unmatched. CDR1 MNHNS and CDR2 SASEGT come from the germline V gene. CDR3 in DNA: TGTGCCAGCAGTACCGACAGGGCTGGAGCCAAAAACATTCAGTACTTC. This encodes CASSTDRAGAKNIQYF.

This rearrangement joins TRBV27 to TRBJ1-5; TRBD1 might be the D (5 bases). CDR3 size: 13 residues. Trimming removed 3 bases at V and 4 bases at J, with 7 bases between. Germline V gene lookup returns CDR1 MNHEY and CDR2 SMNVEV (reference sequence). The CDR3 here is CASSLRGNQPQHF. Here the CDR3 DNA reads TGTGCCAGCAGTTTGCGGGGGAATCAGCCCCAGCATTTT.

J is TRBJ2-3 and V is TRBV20-1, with 14 bases aligning to TRBD2. There are 19 residues in the CDR3. The ends lost 0 bases at V and 3 bases at J; junction bases unmatched: 11. Looked up from germline, CDR1 is DFQATT and CDR2 is SNEGSKA (reference sequence). Here the CDR3 reads CSARDLRGWTSGGTDTQYF. CDR3 in DNA: TGCAGTGCTAGAGATCTTCGGGGCTGGACTAGCGGGGGGACAGATACGCAGTATTTT.

Only a few counts were recorded for this clonotype. The gene calls are TRBV28 and TRBJ1-6; D is possibly TRBD1 (5 bases). Germline CDR1 and CDR2: MDHEN and SYDVKM. V lost 1 base and J 10 bases, leaving 11 bases between the germline ends. The CDR3 covers 14 residues. The CDR3 here is CASSLSTVGSPLHF. In nucleotides, the CDR3 is TGTGCCAGCAGTTTATCGACAGTCGGCTCACCCCTCCACTTT.

The rearrangement uses TRBV28 and TRBJ2-5, with 7 bases aligning to TRBD2. This CDR3 has 13 residues. Germline lookup yields CDR1 MDHEN and CDR2 SYDVKM. With 5 bases clipped from V and 9 bases from J, the junction kept 9 bases outside the gene matches. The DNA for the CDR3 is TGTGCCAGCAGTGCTAGCGGCCCCAGGGCCCAGTACTTC. Translating it yields CASSASGPRAQYF.

The V call is TRBV20-1, the J call TRBJ1-5; tentatively, D is TRBD1 (6 bases). With 7 bases removed from V and 1 base from J, the gap between germline ends came to 8 bases. Germline V CDR1 and CDR2: DFQATT, SNEGSKA (reference sequence). There are 12 residues in the CDR3. DNA for the CDR3: TGCAGTGTCAGGGGCAGCAATCAGCCCCAGCATTTT. Amino acid sequence: CSVRGSNQPQHF.

This chain uses TRBV25-1 with TRBJ1-6; D may be TRBD1 (5 bases). Trimming stripped 5 bases from V and 9 bases from J, with 8 bases between. Germline V gene lookup returns CDR1 MGHDK and CDR2 SYGVNS. The CDR3 extends over 12 amino acids. The CDR3 DNA reads TGTGCCAGCAGTACAGGATCTTCACCCCTCCACTTT. Amino acid sequence: CASSTGSSPLHF.

This chain connects TRBV7-9 to TRBJ2-1, with 14 bases that match TRBD2. Per the germline V gene, CDR1 is SEHNR and CDR2 is FQNEAQ (reference sequence). This CDR3 region has 15 residues. V gave up 4 bases and J gave up 6 bases; unmatched junction bases: 2. The CDR3 is CASSSGLAGVNEQFF. Written as DNA, the CDR3 is TGTGCCAGCAGCTCGGGACTAGCGGGGGTCAATGAGCAGTTCTTC.

This chain links TRBV19 with TRBJ1-2; TRBD1 matches at 8 bases. The CDR3 covers 15 residues. Germline lookup yields CDR1 LNHDA and CDR2 SQIVND (reference sequence). Trimming cost V 9 bases and J 0 bases; bases outside gene matches: 9. The CDR3 here is CASRIGQGTNYGYTF. The CDR3 nucleotides read TGTGCCAGCAGAATAGGACAGGGAACTAACTATGGCTACACCTTC.